This is a list of T cell receptor beta chains from one sample in a study of vaccination and CD4 T cells after COVID-19. Using its own MiXCR run on the PCR reads, TCRdb lists one record per CDR3 protein. The table has around 30,000 distinct CDR3 sequences, under 40% seen once. What these receptors recognize is not known. Sequencing was performed on CD4+ T cells from blood, cultured in vitro, taken about 7 months after SARS-CoV-2 vaccination. These receptors all come from a human donor who had recovered from COVID-19. Each CDR3 is given with its conserved first and last residue. A D gene is named only where the DNA matches it firmly. Rows may omit the clone size; those that give it use once, few, many or a size class.

CSAQRDGADTQYF	TGCAGTGCCCAGCGGGATGGGGCAGATACGCAGTATTTT	TRBV20-1	TRBJ2-3	TRBD2	few
CASSSDILDYGYTF	TGTGCCAGCAGCTCGGACATTCTAGACTATGGCTACACCTTC	TRBV2	TRBJ1-2	-	-
CSANRGGANFYEQYF	TGCAGTGCCAATCGCGGCGGCGCGAATTTCTACGAGCAGTACTTC	TRBV20-1	TRBJ2-7	-	-
CSARSIAGIGDTQYF	TGCAGTGCTAGGTCTATAGCGGGAATTGGGGATACGCAGTATTTT	TRBV20-1	TRBJ2-3	TRBD2	-
CASSPTGNRILYF	TGTGCCAGCAGCCCGACAGGGAATCGTATCCTATATTTT	TRBV7-3	TRBJ1-3	TRBD1	-
CASSPPAYEQYF	TGTGCCAGCAGTCCGCCTGCCTACGAGCAGTACTTC	TRBV28	TRBJ2-7	-	-
CASSRGGTGANVLTF	TGTGCCAGCAGTCGGGGGGGGACTGGGGCCAACGTCCTGACTTTC	TRBV28	TRBJ2-6	TRBD2	-
CASSLVRTANGDVTEAFF	TGTGCCAGCAGCTTAGTGAGGACAGCGAATGGAGATGTCACTGAAGCTTTCTTT	TRBV7-9	TRBJ1-1	-	-
CASSLAGYYNSPLHF	TGTGCCAGCAGTTTAGCGGGTTACTATAATTCACCCCTCCACTTT	TRBV27	TRBJ1-6	-	few
CASWGRSYGYTF	TGTGCCAGCTGGGGACGGTCCTATGGCTACACCTTC	TRBV19	TRBJ1-2	-	-
CASSQDGSGRSETQYF	TGTGCCAGCAGCCAAGATGGATCCGGGCGCTCGGAGACCCAGTACTTC	TRBV4-2	TRBJ2-5	-	-
CAWIGTRTEAFF	TGTGCCTGGATCGGGACGAGGACTGAAGCTTTCTTT	TRBV30	TRBJ1-1	-	-
CASSLAGSGAETQYF	TGCGCCAGCAGCTTGGCGGGCTCCGGTGCTGAGACCCAGTACTTC	TRBV5-1	TRBJ2-5	-	-
CASSYSFYLTRAEAFF	TGTGCCAGCAGTTACTCGTTCTATTTAACCCGGGCTGAAGCTTTCTTT	TRBV6-5	TRBJ1-1	-	few
CATSRFGMTGEDSPLHF	TGTGCCACCAGCAGGTTTGGGATGACAGGGGAGGATTCACCCCTCCACTTT	TRBV15	TRBJ1-6	TRBD1	medium-sized
CSARGVGGTQYF	TGCAGTGCTAGAGGAGTGGGGGGGACCCAGTACTTC	TRBV20-1	TRBJ2-5	-	few
CASSEARTAQYF	TGTGCCAGCAGTGAAGCGCGGACAGCCCAGTACTTC	TRBV2	TRBJ2-7	-	-
CAISPTGSQSGELFF	TGTGCCATCAGCCCGACAGGGAGTCAGTCCGGGGAGCTGTTTTTT	TRBV10-3	TRBJ2-2	TRBD1	-
CASSQTGTEQYF	TGCGCCAGCAGCCAAACAGGGACCGAGCAGTACTTC	TRBV4-1	TRBJ2-7	-	-
CASSLTAGDTYEQYF	TGTGCCAGCAGTTTGACAGCGGGTGATACCTACGAGCAGTACTTC	TRBV28	TRBJ2-7	-	-
CASSLARGGVMNTEAFF	TGCGCCAGCAGCTTGGCCCGGGGGGGGGTGATGAACACTGAAGCTTTCTTT	TRBV5-1	TRBJ1-1	-	-
CASSYQGAGGVSDGYTF	TGTGCCAGCAGTTACCAGGGGGCAGGGGGCGTATCGGATGGCTACACCTTC	TRBV12-3/TRBV12-4	TRBJ1-2	TRBD1	-
CAWSVSGNGYTF	TGTGCCTGGAGTGTATCAGGGAATGGCTACACCTTC	TRBV30	TRBJ1-2	-	-
CSVQLAGVEKTQYF	TGCAGCGTACAACTAGCGGGAGTGGAGAAGACCCAGTACTTC	TRBV29-1	TRBJ2-5	TRBD2	-
CASSLDGGLGTEAFF	TGCGCCAGCAGCTTGGACGGAGGACTGGGCACTGAAGCTTTCTTT	TRBV5-1	TRBJ1-1	-	-
CASTLYSAQGATDTQYF	TGTGCCAGTACCTTATACAGCGCACAGGGGGCCACGGATACGCAGTATTTT	TRBV19	TRBJ2-3	TRBD1	-
CATSSVTSGSRETQYF	TGTGCCACCAGCAGTGTGACTAGCGGGAGTCGGGAGACCCAGTACTTC	TRBV15	TRBJ2-5	TRBD2	-
CASSYGGDVTGELFF	TGTGCCAGCAGTTACGGGGGGGATGTCACCGGGGAGCTGTTTTTT	TRBV6-5	TRBJ2-2	TRBD2	few
CASSLMPAWTGGGNEQFF	TGTGCCAGCAGCTTAATGCCGGCTTGGACAGGGGGAGGAAATGAGCAGTTCTTC	TRBV7-3	TRBJ2-1	TRBD1	-
CASRFGLAGVRDTQYF	TGTGCAAGTCGCTTCGGGCTAGCGGGAGTTCGGGATACGCAGTATTTT	TRBV12-2	TRBJ2-3	-	-
CSARVFLELNTEAFF	TGCAGTGCTAGAGTTTTTCTAGAGCTGAACACTGAAGCTTTCTTT	TRBV20-1	TRBJ1-1	-	few
CASSPYSGAGYEQYF	TGTGCCAGCAGCCCCTACAGTGGGGCCGGCTACGAGCAGTACTTC	TRBV7-8	TRBJ2-7	-	few
CASSLLYSGANVLTF	TGTGCCAGCAGTTTATTGTACTCTGGGGCCAACGTCCTGACTTTC	TRBV27	TRBJ2-6	-	-
CAIKPAGWVGYTF	TGTGCCATCAAGCCAGCAGGATGGGTGGGCTACACCTTC	TRBV10-3	TRBJ1-2	-	few
CATGDTSTDTQYF	TGTGCCACCGGCGACACCAGCACAGATACGCAGTATTTT	TRBV19	TRBJ2-3	-	-
CSASTGEYKETQYF	TGCAGTGCGAGTACAGGGGAGTATAAGGAGACCCAGTACTTC	TRBV20-1	TRBJ2-5	TRBD1	-
CASRVQAGPKEETQYF	TGTGCCAGCAGGGTGCAGGCGGGGCCAAAGGAAGAGACCCAGTACTTC	TRBV27	TRBJ2-5	-	few
CASSRSTNEKLFF	TGTGCCAGCAGTCGTTCAACTAATGAAAAACTGTTTTTT	TRBV7-9	TRBJ1-4	-	medium-sized
CSARVGTRAYNEQFF	TGCAGTGCTAGAGTTGGGACGCGGGCTTACAATGAGCAGTTCTTC	TRBV20-1	TRBJ2-1	-	-
CASSSGQANQPQHF	TGTGCCAGCAGTTCCGGACAGGCAAATCAGCCCCAGCATTTT	TRBV28	TRBJ1-5	TRBD1	few
CASSFWDRVNEQYF	TGTGCCAGCAGTTTCTGGGACAGGGTCAACGAGCAGTACTTC	TRBV27	TRBJ2-7	TRBD1	-
CASSGDQETQYF	TGTGCCAGCAGCGGCGACCAAGAGACCCAGTACTTC	TRBV7-3	TRBJ2-5	-	-
CASSLSPTRAWYF	TGTGCCAGCAGCTTATCCCCTACTAGGGCCTGGTACTTC	TRBV7-2	TRBJ2-5	-	few
CSARVRQDSNQPQHF	TGCAGTGCTAGAGTTAGGCAGGATAGCAATCAGCCCCAGCATTTT	TRBV20-1	TRBJ1-5	-	-
CASSDGVGYTF	TGTGCCAGCAGTGATGGGGTCGGCTACACCTTC	TRBV2	TRBJ1-2	-	-
CATSDPGLATNEQFF	TGTGCCACCAGTGATCCGGGACTAGCGACCAATGAGCAGTTCTTC	TRBV24-1	TRBJ2-1	TRBD2	-
CASRSGGLETQYF	TGTGCCAGCAGGTCGGGAGGGCTGGAGACCCAGTACTTC	TRBV2	TRBJ2-5	TRBD2	few
CASSARTGEGQPQHF	TGTGCCAGTAGTGCCCGGACAGGGGAAGGCCAGCCCCAGCATTTT	TRBV19	TRBJ1-5	TRBD1	-
CATSRKNGRISNQPQHF	TGTGCCACCAGCCGAAAAAATGGGAGAATTAGCAATCAGCCCCAGCATTTT	TRBV15	TRBJ1-5	-	few
CSGTPSTSGTETQYF	TGCAGTGGAACCCCCTCTACTAGCGGGACTGAGACCCAGTACTTC	TRBV20-1	TRBJ2-5	TRBD2	few
CASSSPPSVQETQYF	TGTGCCAGCAGCTCTCCACCGTCCGTACAAGAGACCCAGTACTTC	TRBV7-9	TRBJ2-5	-	-
CASSERPAGLAAPYEQYF	TGCGCCAGCAGTGAACGCCCTGCGGGCCTAGCGGCCCCCTACGAGCAGTACTTC	TRBV10-1	TRBJ2-7	TRBD2	-
CASTAQGRYGYTF	TGTGCCAGCACCGCGCAGGGACGCTATGGCTACACCTTC	TRBV28	TRBJ1-2	-	-
CASSPQLAGGPGNEQFF	TGTGCCAGCTCACCACAGCTAGCGGGAGGGCCCGGGAATGAGCAGTTCTTC	TRBV18	TRBJ2-1	TRBD2	-